This T cell receptor (beta chain) was recovered during a study of blood T cell repertoires in COVID-19. Overall study: T cells, B-cell-depleted T cells, or PBMCs provided the cDNA or gDNA that served as material.

Here immunoSEQ multiplex PCR was the method, and the copy in TCRdb shows in-frame clones only, minus some. The sample lists fewer than 200,000 clones, about 85% seen once, with approximately 8% in the top ten. This CDR3 has 14 residues. Trimming removed 3 bases at V and 1 base at J, with 6 bases between. Germline CDR1 LGHNA, CDR2 YNFKEQ. The chain employs TRBV4-2 and TRBJ2-2; D call uncertain. The sample comprised peripheral blood. The TCR comes from a woman aged 55-69 years with acute or convalescent COVID-19. The CDR3 protein is CASSQQENTGELFF. In DNA form, the CDR3 reads TGTGCCAGCAGCCAGCAGGAGAACACCGGGGAGCTGTTTTTT.